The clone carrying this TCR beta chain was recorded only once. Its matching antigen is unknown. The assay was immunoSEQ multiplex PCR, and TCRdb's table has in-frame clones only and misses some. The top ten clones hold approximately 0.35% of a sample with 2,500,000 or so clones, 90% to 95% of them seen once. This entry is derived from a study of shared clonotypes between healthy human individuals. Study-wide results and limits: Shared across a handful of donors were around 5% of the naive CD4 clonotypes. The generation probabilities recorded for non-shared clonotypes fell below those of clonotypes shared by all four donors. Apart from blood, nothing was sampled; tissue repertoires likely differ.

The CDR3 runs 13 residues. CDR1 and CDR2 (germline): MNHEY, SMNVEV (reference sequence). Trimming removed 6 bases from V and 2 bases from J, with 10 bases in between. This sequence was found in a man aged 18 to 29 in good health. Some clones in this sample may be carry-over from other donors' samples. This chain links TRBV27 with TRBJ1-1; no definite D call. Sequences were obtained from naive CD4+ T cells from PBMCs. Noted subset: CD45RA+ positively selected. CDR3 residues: CASRFEINTEAFF. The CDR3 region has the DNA TGTGCCAGCAGGTTTGAGATTAACACTGAAGCTTTCTTT.